This note documents a single TCR beta chain sequence. What antigen it recognizes has not been identified. It has no much larger one-base neighbor in the sample; base qualities were not kept. Other DNA sequences in the same sample also yield this CDR3. The data stem from a study of shared clonotypes between healthy human individuals (dated by TCRdb to about 2020). Notes on the research overall: A few men and two women, aged 18 to 49 years, made up the cohort. For each donor, CD4 naive and CD4 memory were each run on three plates, CD8 naive on two plates, and CD8 memory on one plate. The study deeply sequenced blood TCR repertoires of five healthy adults to estimate repertoire size and the extent of clonotype sharing between individuals. To increase sequencing depth and limit assay-specific biases, different laboratories used diverse techniques to prepare libraries and sequence TCR repertoires. Leukapheresis yielded between about 0.9 and 9.5 billion PBMCs per donor. The investigation overall reported the following: Pairwise subsampling indicated that sequencing depth was expected to affect the degree of clonotype sharing among donors. The small number of donors limited the genetic and exposure-history diversity represented. Compared with non-shared clonotypes, clonotypes shared by all four sorted-subset donors had higher generation probabilities. Across a handful of donors, 4.5% to 6.5% of naive CD4, more than 3% of naive CD8, 2.3% of memory CD4, and roughly 0.41% of memory CD8 clonotypes were shared. Rarefaction of sorted-subset datasets indicated incomplete sequencing despite the large sequencing depth. Sampling was restricted to blood, and TCR repertoires in tissue are likely to differ from TCR repertoires in blood. Naive subsets generally had larger estimated clonotype richness than memory subsets did.

TCR CDR3 regions were amplified from genomic DNA by multiplex PCR using the deep immunoSEQ assay. Extracted genomic DNA from each cell subset was distributed evenly across all wells of several immunoSEQ 96-well plates, and each plate was treated as a replicate. For sorted subsets, roughly 200 ng of genomic DNA, equivalent to 25,000 to 30,000 T cell genomes, went into each replicate PCR. The purified libraries were quantified using a Qubit 3.0 fluorometer, sized with a Bioanalyzer 2100, and then quantified again using the KAPA Library Quantification kit. Every immunoSEQ 96-well plate was sequenced on a dedicated single-read 150-cycle Illumina NextSeq 550 flow cell. Concerning the study's data processing: Because the immunoSEQ output included only junctional sequences and no quality scores, the filtering could not be the same as the filtering used for full-length reads. To assign V/J genes and CDR3, sequences were annotated against IMGT germline references using PyIR, a Python wrapper for IgBLAST v1.9. Reads with weak V/J assignments (E-value above 1e-6), missing CDR3, stop codons, out-of-frame junctions, or ambiguous translated residues were removed. V3J clonotypes were defined as sequences sharing the same inferred V gene, J gene, and CDR3 amino acid sequence. Percentage overlap between repertoires was calculated by dividing the number of shared unique clonotypes by the size of the smaller repertoire. RTK rarefaction, the Chao1 estimator, and Recon v2.1 estimates of unobserved clonotypes were used to assess repertoire richness. Generation probabilities for all TCRbeta clonotypes obtained by the gDNA method from a handful of donors were computed using OLGA. TCRdb carries this immuneACCESS record with in-frame sequences only. Its versions omit some clonotypes, under half of them owing to an unresolved V gene in the studies checked, with the rest unexplained. V and J calls and clone size follow that table, whereas D and trimming were derived from the DNA. This sample gives millions of clones in total; less than 95% of them show up just once. About 1.1% of the sample comes from the top ten.

Reading from cysteine to phenylalanine, the CDR3 counts 11 amino acids. Only the CDR3 DNA stays, 33 bases, in frame from base 1. CDR1 and CDR2, per the germline V gene (reference sequence), are GTSNPN and SVGIG. V and J are truncated by 5 bases and 5 bases respectively, leaving an intervening sequence of 6 bases. CD8 naive samples were obtained by positive selection for CCR7 among CD45RO-negative cells, yielding a CD45RA+CCR7+ population from which TemRA cells were excluded. The donors were healthy, HIV-negative adults who had no recently reported acute infections or vaccinations. Only Caucasian adults living in Nashville, Tennessee, USA were represented among the donors. After blood collection by leukapheresis, PBMCs were isolated using Ficoll-Histopaque density gradient centrifugation and then cryopreserved in the vapor phase of liquid nitrogen. Purity and quantity of every magnetically sorted T cell population were checked by analytical flow cytometry. Each sorted fraction had its genomic DNA isolated and then quantified by UV absorbance on a Nanodrop 2000c.

Here the chain combines TRBV30 and TRBJ1-4; possibly the D gene is TRBD1, per 6 matching bases. The material sequenced was naive CD8+ T cells sorted from blood. The cell subset or site label on this specimen signifies: CD45RA+CCR7+. The TCR comes from a man aged 18 to 29 in good health. Here the CDR3 is given as CAWGGNEKLFF. The sequenced DNA: TGTGCCTGGGGGGGCAATGAAAAACTGTTTTTT.